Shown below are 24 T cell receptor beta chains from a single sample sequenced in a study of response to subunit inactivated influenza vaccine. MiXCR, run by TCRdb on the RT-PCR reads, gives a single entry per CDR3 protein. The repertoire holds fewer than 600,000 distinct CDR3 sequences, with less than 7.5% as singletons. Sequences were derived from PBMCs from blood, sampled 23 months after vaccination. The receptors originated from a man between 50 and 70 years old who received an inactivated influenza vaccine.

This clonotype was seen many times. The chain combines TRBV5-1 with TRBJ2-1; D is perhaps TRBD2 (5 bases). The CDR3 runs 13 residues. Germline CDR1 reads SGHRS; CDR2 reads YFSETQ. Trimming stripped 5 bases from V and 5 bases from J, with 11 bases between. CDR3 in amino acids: CASSPGNHNEQFF. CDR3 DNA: TGCGCCAGCAGTCCCGGGAACCACAATGAGCAGTTCTTC. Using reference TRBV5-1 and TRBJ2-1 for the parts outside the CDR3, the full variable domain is KAGVTQTPRYLIKTRGQQVTLSCSPISGHRSVSWYQQTPGQGLQFLFEYFSETQRNKGNFPGRFSGRQFSNSRSEMNVSTLELGDSALYLCASSPGNHNEQFFGPGTRLTVL.

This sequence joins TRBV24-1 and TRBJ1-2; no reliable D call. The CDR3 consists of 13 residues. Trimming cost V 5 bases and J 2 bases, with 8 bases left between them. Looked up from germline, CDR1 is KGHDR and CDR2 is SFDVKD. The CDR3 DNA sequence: TGTGCCACCAGTGTCGACGGAAACTATGGCTACACCTTC. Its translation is CATSVDGNYGYTF.

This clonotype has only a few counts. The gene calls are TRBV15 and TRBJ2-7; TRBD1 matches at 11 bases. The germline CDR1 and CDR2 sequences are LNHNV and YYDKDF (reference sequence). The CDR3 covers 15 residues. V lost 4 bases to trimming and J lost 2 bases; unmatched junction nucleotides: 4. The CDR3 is CATSIGTGGTYEQYF. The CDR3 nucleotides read TGTGCCACCAGCATCGGGACAGGGGGAACCTACGAGCAGTACTTC.

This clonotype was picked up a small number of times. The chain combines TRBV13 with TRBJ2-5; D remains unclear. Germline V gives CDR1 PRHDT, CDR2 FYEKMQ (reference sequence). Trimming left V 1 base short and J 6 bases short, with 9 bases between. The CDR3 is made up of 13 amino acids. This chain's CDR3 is CASSLDMAKTQYF. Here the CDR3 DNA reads TGTGCCAGCAGCTTAGACATGGCAAAGACCCAGTACTTC.

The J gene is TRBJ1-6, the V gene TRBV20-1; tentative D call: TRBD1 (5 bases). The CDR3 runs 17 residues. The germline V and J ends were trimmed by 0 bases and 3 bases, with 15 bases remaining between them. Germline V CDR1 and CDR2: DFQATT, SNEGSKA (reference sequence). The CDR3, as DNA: TGCAGTGCTAGAGAGTACCGGTTGCAGGGCTATAATTCACCCCTCCACTTT. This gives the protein CSAREYRLQGYNSPLHF.

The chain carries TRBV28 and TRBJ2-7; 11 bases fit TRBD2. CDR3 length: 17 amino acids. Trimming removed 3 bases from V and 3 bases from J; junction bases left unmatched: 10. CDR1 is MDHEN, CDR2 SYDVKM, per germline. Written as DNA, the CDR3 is TGTGCCAGCAGTTTGGAAACTTTAGCGGGAGGGCACTACGAGCAGTACTTC. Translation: CASSLETLAGGHYEQYF. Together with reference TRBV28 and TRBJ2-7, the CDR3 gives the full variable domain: DVKVTQSSRYLVKRTGEKVFLECVQDMDHENMFWYRQDPGLGLRLIYFSYDVKMKEKGDIPEGYSVSREKKERFSLILESASTNQTSMYLCASSLETLAGGHYEQYFGPGTRLTVT.

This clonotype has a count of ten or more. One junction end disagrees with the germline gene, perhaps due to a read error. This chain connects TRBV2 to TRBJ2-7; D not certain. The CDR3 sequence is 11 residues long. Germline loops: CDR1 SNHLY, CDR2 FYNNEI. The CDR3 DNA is TGTGCCAGCACTGAAGGCTACGAGCAGTACTTC. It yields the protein CASTEGYEQYF.

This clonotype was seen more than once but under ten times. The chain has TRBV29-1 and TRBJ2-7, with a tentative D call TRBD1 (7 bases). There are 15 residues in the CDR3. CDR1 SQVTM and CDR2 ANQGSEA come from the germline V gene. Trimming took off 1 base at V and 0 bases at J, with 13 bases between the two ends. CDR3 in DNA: TGCAGCGTTGAAGGGGGGGCAGGGGGCTCCTACGAGCAGTACTTC. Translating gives CSVEGGAGGSYEQYF.

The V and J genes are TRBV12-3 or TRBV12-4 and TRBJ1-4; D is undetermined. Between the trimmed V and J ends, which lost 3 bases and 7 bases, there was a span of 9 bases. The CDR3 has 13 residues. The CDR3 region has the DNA TGTGCCAGCAGTTTGTGGGATGGTGAAAAACTGTTTTTT. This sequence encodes CASSLWDGEKLFF.

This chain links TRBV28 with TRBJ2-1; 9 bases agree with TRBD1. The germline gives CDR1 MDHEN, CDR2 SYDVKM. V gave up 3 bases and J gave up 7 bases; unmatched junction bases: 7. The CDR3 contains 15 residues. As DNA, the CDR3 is TGTGCCAGCAGTTTCCCACCCGGGACAGGGAATGAGCAGTTCTTC. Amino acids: CASSFPPGTGNEQFF.

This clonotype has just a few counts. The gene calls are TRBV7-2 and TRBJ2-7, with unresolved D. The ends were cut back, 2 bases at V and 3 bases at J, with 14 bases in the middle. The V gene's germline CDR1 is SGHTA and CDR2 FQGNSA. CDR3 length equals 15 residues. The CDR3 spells CASSLSLQDYYEQYF. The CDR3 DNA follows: TGTGCCAGCAGCTTATCTCTACAAGATTACTACGAGCAGTACTTC.

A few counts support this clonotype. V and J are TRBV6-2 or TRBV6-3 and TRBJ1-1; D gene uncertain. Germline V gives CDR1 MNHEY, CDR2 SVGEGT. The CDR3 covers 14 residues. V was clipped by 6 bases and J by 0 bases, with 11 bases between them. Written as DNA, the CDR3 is TGTGCCAGCAGCTCTAGCGGGGTGAACACTGAAGCTTTCTTT. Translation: CASSSSGVNTEAFF.

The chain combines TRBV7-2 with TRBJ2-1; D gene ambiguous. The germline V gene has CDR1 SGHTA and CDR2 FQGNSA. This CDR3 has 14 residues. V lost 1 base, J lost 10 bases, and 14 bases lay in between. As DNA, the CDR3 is TGTGCCAGCAGCTTAGGTCTAGGGAAACGGGAGCAGTTCTTC. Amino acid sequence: CASSLGLGKREQFF. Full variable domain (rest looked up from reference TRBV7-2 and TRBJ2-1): GAGVSQSPSNKVTEKGKDVELRCDPISGHTALYWYRQSLGQGLEFLIYFQGNSAPDKSGLPSDRFSAERTGGSVSTLTIQRTQQEDSAVYLCASSLGLGKREQFFGPGTRLTVL.

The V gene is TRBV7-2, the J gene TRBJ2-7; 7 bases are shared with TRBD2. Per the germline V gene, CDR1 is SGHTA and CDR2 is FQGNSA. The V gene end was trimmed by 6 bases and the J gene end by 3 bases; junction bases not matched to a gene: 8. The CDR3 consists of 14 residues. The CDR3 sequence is CASRFAGTNYEQYF. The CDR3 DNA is TGTGCCAGCAGATTTGCCGGGACTAACTACGAGCAGTACTTC. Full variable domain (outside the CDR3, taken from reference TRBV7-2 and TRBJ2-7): GAGVSQSPSNKVTEKGKDVELRCDPISGHTALYWYRQSLGQGLEFLIYFQGNSAPDKSGLPSDRFSAERTGGSVSTLTIQRTQQEDSAVYLCASRFAGTNYEQYFGPGTRLTVT.

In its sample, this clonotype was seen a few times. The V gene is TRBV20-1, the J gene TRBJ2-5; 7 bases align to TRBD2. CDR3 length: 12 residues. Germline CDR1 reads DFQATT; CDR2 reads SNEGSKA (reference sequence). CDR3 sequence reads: CSLSGRGETQYF. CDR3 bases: TGCAGCCTTAGCGGGCGCGGGGAGACCCAGTACTTC.

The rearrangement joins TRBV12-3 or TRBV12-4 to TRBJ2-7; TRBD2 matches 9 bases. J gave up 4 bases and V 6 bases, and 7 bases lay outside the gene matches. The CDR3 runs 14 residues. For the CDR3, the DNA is TGTGCCAGCAGCGTAGCGGGAGCCGGATACGAGCAGTACTTC. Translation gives CASSVAGAGYEQYF.

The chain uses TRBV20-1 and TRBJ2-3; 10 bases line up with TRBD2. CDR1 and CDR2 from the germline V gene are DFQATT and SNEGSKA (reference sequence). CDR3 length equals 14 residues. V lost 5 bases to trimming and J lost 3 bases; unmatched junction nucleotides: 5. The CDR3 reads CSAALAGDTDTQYF. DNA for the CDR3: TGCAGTGCTGCCCTAGCGGGAGATACAGATACGCAGTATTTT.

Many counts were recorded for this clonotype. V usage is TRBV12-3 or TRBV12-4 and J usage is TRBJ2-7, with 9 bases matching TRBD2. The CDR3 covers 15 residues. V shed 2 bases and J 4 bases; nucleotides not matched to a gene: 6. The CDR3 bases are TGTGCCAGCAGTTTATCGGCGGGGGGGCTGTACGAGCAGTACTTC. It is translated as CASSLSAGGLYEQYF.

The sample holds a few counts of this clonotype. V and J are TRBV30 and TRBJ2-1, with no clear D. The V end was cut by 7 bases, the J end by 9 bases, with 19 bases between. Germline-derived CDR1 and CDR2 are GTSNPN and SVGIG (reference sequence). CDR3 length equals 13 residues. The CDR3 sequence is CAFSRRNYPEQFF. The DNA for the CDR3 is TGTGCCTTTTCTAGACGGAACTACCCTGAGCAGTTCTTC.

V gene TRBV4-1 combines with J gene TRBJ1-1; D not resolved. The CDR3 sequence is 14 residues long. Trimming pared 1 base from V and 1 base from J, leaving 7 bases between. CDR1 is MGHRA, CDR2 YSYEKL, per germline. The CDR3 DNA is TGCGCCAGCAGCCAAGCAACAAGGAACACTGAAGCTTTCTTT. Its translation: CASSQATRNTEAFF.

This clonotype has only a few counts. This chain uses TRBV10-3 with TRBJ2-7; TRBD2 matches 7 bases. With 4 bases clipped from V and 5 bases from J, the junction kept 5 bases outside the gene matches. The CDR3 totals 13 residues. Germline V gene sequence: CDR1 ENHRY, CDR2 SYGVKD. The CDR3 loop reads CAISGWREHEQYF. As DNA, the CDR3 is TGTGCCATCAGTGGGTGGCGGGAGCACGAGCAGTACTTC.

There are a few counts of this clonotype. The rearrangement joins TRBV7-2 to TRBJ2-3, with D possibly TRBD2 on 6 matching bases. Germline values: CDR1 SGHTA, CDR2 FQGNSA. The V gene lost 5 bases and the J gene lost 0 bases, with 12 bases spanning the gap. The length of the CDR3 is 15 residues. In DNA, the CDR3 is TGTGCCAGCAGCCCCTCTAGCGCTAGCACAGATACGCAGTATTTT. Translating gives CASSPSSASTDTQYF.

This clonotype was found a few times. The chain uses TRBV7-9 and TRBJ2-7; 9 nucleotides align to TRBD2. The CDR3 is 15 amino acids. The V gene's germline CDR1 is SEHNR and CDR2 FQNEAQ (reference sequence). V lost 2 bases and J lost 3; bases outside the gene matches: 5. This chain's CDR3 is CASSLTAGGFYEQYF. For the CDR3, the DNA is TGTGCCAGCAGCTTAACAGCGGGAGGCTTCTACGAGCAGTACTTC.

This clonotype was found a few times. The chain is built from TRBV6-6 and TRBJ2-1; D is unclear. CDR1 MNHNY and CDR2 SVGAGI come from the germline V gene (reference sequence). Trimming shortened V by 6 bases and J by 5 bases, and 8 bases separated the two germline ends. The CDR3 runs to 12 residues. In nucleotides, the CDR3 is TGTGCCAGCAGAGAACTCAACAATGAGCAGTTCTTC. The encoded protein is CASRELNNEQFF.